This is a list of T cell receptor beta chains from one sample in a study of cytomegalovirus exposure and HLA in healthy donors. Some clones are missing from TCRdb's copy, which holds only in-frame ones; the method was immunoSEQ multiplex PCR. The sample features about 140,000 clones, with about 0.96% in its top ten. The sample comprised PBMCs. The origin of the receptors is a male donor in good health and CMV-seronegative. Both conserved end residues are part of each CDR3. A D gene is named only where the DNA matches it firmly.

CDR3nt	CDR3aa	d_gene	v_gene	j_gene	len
TGTGCCAGCAGCTTAGTTGCGGCAGGGCTGAATTCACCCCTCCACTTT	CASSLVAAGLNSPLHF	NA	TRBV7-9	TRBJ1-6	16
TGTGCCAGCAGGATGGGACAGTTGAACACTGAAGCTTTCTTT	CASRMGQLNTEAFF	TRBD1	TRBV2	TRBJ1-1	14
TGTGCCAGCAGCCTGACCCGGGACACACCTTACACCTTC	CASSLTRDTPYTF	NA	TRBV4-2	TRBJ1-2	13
TGTGCCTCCCCCCGACTAGCGGGAGGGCCCGGTACGCAGTATTTT	CASPRLAGGPGTQYF	TRBD2	TRBV30	TRBJ2-3	15
TGTGCCAGTAGTATAATGGAGGCTCAGCCCCAGCATTTT	CASSIMEAQPQHF	NA	TRBV19	TRBJ1-5	13
TGTGCCAGCAGCCAGGGGTATGGCTACACCTTC	CASSQGYGYTF	NA	TRBV28	TRBJ1-2	11
TGTGCCAGCAGCCTAGAACACAGGGCCCGGGACGAGCAGTACTTC	CASSLEHRARDEQYF	NA	TRBV11-1	TRBJ2-7	15
TGTGCCACCAGCAGCCCGGGATCGCTAGGTAGCTCCTACGAGCAGTACTTC	CATSSPGSLGSSYEQYF	NA	TRBV15	TRBJ2-7	17
TGTGCCAGCTCATCGACAGGGGGCGCGGAGACCCAGTACTTC	CASSSTGGAETQYF	TRBD1	TRBV18	TRBJ2-5	14
TGCAGTGCCCCAATTGATGGCTACACCTTC	CSAPIDGYTF	NA	TRBV20-1	TRBJ1-2	10
TGTGCCAGCAGCGTCTCAGGCCCCAATGAGCAGTTCTTC	CASSVSGPNEQFF	NA	TRBV9	TRBJ2-1	13
TGTGCCAGCAGCCCTAGGGGGGGTGATACGCAGTATTTT	CASSPRGGDTQYF	NA	TRBV9	TRBJ2-3	13
TGTGCCAGCAGCCGACCGGGAACCACCTATGAAGCTTTCTTT	CASSRPGTTYEAFF	NA	TRBV4-2	TRBJ1-1	14
TGTGCCAGTCATAAGGAGTACCAAGAGACCCAGTACTTC	CASHKEYQETQYF	NA	TRBV6-1	TRBJ2-5	13
TGCGCCAGCAGCCAAGATGGGACAGGGGTCTTGGACACCATATATTTT	CASSQDGTGVLDTIYF	TRBD1	TRBV4-3	TRBJ1-3	16
TGCAGTGCTATCCCTTACAATGAGCAGTTCTTC	CSAIPYNEQFF	NA	TRBV20-1	TRBJ2-1	11
TGTGCCAGCAGCCCGGGAGGGAGAAATCAGCCCCAGCATTTT	CASSPGGRNQPQHF	NA	TRBV7-8	TRBJ1-5	14
TGTGCCAGCAGCTTAACGGCCGGGGCTAATGAAAAACTGTTTTTT	CASSLTAGANEKLFF	NA	TRBV7-3	TRBJ1-4	15
TGCGCCAGCTCGACTAGCGGGGGGGCGAACTACAATGAGCAGTTCTTC	CASSTSGGANYNEQFF	TRBD2	TRBV5-1	TRBJ2-1	16
TGTGCCAGCAGCGGGAGGGCCGGGGATGAGCAGTTCTTC	CASSGRAGDEQFF	TRBD2	TRBV6-1	TRBJ2-1	13
TGTGCCAGCAGCCCACATTGGGGGGGCCCCGGTCCCTCCGAGCAGTACTTC	CASSPHWGGPGPSEQYF	NA	TRBV28	TRBJ2-7	17
TGTGCCAGCAGTTTTGGGCAGGTAGACACTGAAGCTTTCTTT	CASSFGQVDTEAFF	NA	TRBV27	TRBJ1-1	14
TGTGCCAGCAGCCCCCGACTCGGTAGTCCCGGGGAGCTGTTTTTT	CASSPRLGSPGELFF	NA	TRBV9	TRBJ2-2	15
TGTGCCAGTAGTGTAGGACTGCGCACCGGGGAGCTGTTTTTT	CASSVGLRTGELFF	NA	TRBV19	TRBJ2-2	14
TGTGCCAGCAGCCTTGGCAGGGATGAGCAGTACTTC	CASSLGRDEQYF	NA	TRBV5-4	TRBJ2-7	12
TGCGCCAGCAGCTTGCCAGACAGCTCCTACAATGAGCAGTTCTTC	CASSLPDSSYNEQFF	NA	TRBV5-1	TRBJ2-1	15
TGTGCCAGCAGTCGGGAGGGGGCAATTAATCAGCCCCAGCATTTT	CASSREGAINQPQHF	TRBD1	TRBV2	TRBJ1-5	15
TGTGCCAGCAGATACGGGACTAGCGGGGGACAGTACCAAGAGACCCAGTACTTC	CASRYGTSGGQYQETQYF	TRBD2	TRBV2	TRBJ2-5	18
TGTGCCAGCAGCGTAGGGTTGGGGACACTTTACGAGCAGTACTTC	CASSVGLGTLYEQYF	NA	TRBV9	TRBJ2-7	15
TGCAGTGCTAGAGGTCTGACTGAAGCTTTCTTT	CSARGLTEAFF	NA	TRBV20-1	TRBJ1-1	11
TGCGCCAGCAGCTCCAGCGGGGATCGCACAGATACGCAGTATTTT	CASSSSGDRTDTQYF	TRBD2	TRBV5-1	TRBJ2-3	15
TGTGCCAGCAGCTTAGCTCAGGGGACCGGTGAAAAACTGTTTTTT	CASSLAQGTGEKLFF	NA	TRBV7-9	TRBJ1-4	15
TGCGCCAGCAGCCCCGCGGGGGGCGGGGGGGCCGGGGAGCTGTTTTTT	CASSPAGGGGAGELFF	TRBD2	TRBV4-3	TRBJ2-2	16
TGTGCCAGCAGTTACTCGGAGTCTAACGCGTTAGCTGTCTTC	CASSYSESNALAVF	NA	TRBV6-5	TRBJ2-7	14
TGTGCTACATGGACAGGAGGATCACCCCTCCACTTT	CATWTGGSPLHF	TRBD1	TRBV30	TRBJ1-6	12
TGTGCCAGCTCACCACGGGTCAAACAGGGGAACGAGCAGTACTTC	CASSPRVKQGNEQYF	TRBD1	TRBV18	TRBJ2-7	15
TGTGCCAGCAGTGGCGGGACGGGCTATGGCTACACCTTC	CASSGGTGYGYTF	NA	TRBV6-4	TRBJ1-2	13
TGTGCCAGCAGTTACTCGAGGGGGAAGGCTGAAGCTTTCTTT	CASSYSRGKAEAFF	NA	TRBV6-5	TRBJ1-1	14
TGTGCCAGCAGTCTCCCCGGGACAGGGGTCGACAATGAGCAGTTCTTC	CASSLPGTGVDNEQFF	TRBD1	TRBV27	TRBJ2-1	16
TGTGCCAGCAGCGTAGATAGCGGGTCTGGAGATACGCAGTATTTT	CASSVDSGSGDTQYF	TRBD2	TRBV9	TRBJ2-3	15
TGCAGCGTTCCTGGACAGGCTCAAGAGACCCAGTACTTC	CSVPGQAQETQYF	TRBD1	TRBV29-1	TRBJ2-5	13
TGTGCCAGCAGCGTACGGGGGGTCTCTGGAAACACCATATATTTT	CASSVRGVSGNTIYF	NA	TRBV9	TRBJ1-3	15